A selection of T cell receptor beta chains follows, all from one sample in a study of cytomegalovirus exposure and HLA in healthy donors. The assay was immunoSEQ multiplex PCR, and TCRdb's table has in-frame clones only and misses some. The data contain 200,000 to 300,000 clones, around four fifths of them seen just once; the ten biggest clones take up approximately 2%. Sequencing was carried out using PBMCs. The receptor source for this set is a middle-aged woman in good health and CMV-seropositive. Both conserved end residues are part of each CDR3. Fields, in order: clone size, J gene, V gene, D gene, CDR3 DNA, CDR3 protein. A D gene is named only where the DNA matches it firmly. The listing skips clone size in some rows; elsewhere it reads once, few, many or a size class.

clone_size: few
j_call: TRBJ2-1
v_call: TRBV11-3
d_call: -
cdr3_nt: TGTGCCAGCAGCTTAACGGGAATCTCCTACAATGAGCAGTTCTTC
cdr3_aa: CASSLTGISYNEQFF

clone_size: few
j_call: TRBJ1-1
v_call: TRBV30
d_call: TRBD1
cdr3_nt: TGTGCCTGGGGACAGGGGGCTGAAGCTTTCTTT
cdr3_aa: CAWGQGAEAFF

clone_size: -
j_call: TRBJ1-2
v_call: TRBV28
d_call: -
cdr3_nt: TGTGCCAGCAGTCCCCTACGGGCGGGAGGCTACACCTTC
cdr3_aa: CASSPLRAGGYTF

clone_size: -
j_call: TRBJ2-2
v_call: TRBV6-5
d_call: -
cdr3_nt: TGTGCCAGCGCTGTGGGGGCCGGCGGGGAGCTGTTTTTT
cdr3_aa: CASAVGAGGELFF

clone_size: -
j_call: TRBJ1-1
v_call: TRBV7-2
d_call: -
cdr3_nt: TGTGCCAGCAGCCTGGACAGTAACACTGAAGCTTTCTTT
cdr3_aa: CASSLDSNTEAFF

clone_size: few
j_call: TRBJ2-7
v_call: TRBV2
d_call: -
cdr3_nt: TGTGCCAGCAGCGAGGACACCGCCTACGAGCAGTACTTC
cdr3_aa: CASSEDTAYEQYF

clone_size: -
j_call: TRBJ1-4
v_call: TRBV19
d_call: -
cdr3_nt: TGTGCCAGTAGGCGGGACGTTAATGAAAAACTGTTTTTT
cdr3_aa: CASRRDVNEKLFF

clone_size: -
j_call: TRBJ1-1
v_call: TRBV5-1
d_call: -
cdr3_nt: TGCGCCAGCAGCCGCATGTGGACAGACATGAACACTGAAGCTTTCTTT
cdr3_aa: CASSRMWTDMNTEAFF

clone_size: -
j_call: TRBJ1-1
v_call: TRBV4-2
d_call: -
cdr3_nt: TGTGCCAGCAGCTCCCGGGGGAACACTGAAGCTTTCTTT
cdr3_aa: CASSSRGNTEAFF

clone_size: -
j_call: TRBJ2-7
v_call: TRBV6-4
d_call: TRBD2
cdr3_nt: TGTGCCAGCAGTGACCAGGGGACTAGCTCCCCCTACGAGCAGTACTTC
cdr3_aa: CASSDQGTSSPYEQYF

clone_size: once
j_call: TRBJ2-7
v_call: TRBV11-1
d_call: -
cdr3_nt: TGTGCCAGCGGAGGGACAGCGAACTACGAGCAGTACTTC
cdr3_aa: CASGGTANYEQYF

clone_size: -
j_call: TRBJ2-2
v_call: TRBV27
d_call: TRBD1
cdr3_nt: TGTGCCAGTGAACAGGGGAGCACCGGGGAGCTGTTTTTT
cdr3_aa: CASEQGSTGELFF

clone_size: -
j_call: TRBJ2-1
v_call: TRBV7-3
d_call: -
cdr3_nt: TGTGCCAGCAGCTTAACGTACGGAGAAGGGGACAATGAGCAGTTCTTC
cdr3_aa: CASSLTYGEGDNEQFF

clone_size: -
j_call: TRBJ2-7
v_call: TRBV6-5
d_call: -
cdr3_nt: TGTGCCAGCAGTTCTAACTACGAGCAGTACTTC
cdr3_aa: CASSSNYEQYF

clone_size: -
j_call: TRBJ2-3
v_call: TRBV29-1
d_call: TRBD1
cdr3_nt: TGCAGCGTTTCTAGGGACAGGGCATTAGATACGCAGTATTTT
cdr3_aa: CSVSRDRALDTQYF

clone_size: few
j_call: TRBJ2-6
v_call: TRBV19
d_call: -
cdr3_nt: TGTGCCAGTAGTATTTCCGGGATGAGGGCCAACGTCCTGACTTTC
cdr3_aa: CASSISGMRANVLTF

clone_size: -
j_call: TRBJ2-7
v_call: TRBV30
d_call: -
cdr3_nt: TGTGCCTGGAGTGGAGGAGGGCCGTGGTACTTC
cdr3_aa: CAWSGGGPWYF

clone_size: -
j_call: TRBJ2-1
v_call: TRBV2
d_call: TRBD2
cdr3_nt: TGTGCCAGCAGTGGACTAGCGGGATCCTACAATGAGCAGTTCTTC
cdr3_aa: CASSGLAGSYNEQFF

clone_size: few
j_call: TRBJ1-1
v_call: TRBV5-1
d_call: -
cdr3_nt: TGCGCCAGCAGCCCGGAGAGGGGGGGGAACACTGAAGCTTTCTTT
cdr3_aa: CASSPERGGNTEAFF

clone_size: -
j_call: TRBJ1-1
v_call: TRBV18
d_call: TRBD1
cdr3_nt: TGTGCCAGCTCACCTATTCAGGGGGCAAACACTGAAGCTTTCTTT
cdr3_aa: CASSPIQGANTEAFF

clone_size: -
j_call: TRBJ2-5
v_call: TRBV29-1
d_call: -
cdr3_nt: TGCAGCGTTGAAGACCGTAATCAAGAGACCCAGTACTTC
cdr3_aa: CSVEDRNQETQYF

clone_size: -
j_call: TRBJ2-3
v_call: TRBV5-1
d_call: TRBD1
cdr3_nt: TGCGCCAGTACCCCGGACAGGGGAGTCACAGATACGCAGTATTTT
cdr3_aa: CASTPDRGVTDTQYF

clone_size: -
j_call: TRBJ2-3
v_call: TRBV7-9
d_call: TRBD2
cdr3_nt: TGTGCCAGCAGTCGGGAGGGCCGGGATACGCAGTATTTT
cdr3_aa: CASSREGRDTQYF

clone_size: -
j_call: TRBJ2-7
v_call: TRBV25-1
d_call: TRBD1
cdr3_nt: TGTGCCAGCAGCCAACTGACAGGGGGCAGGAACGAGCAGTACTTC
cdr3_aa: CASSQLTGGRNEQYF

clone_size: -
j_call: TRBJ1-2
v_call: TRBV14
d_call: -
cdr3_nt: TGTGCCAGCAGCCAAGTGTTGGGAGGTGGCTACACCTTC
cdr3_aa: CASSQVLGGGYTF

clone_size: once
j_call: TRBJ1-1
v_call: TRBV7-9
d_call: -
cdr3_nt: TGTGCCAGCAGCTTACTCTCAGGGAACACTGAAGCTTTCTTT
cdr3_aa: CASSLLSGNTEAFF

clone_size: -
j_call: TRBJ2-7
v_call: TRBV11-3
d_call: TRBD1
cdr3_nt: TGTGCCAGCAGCTTTCCTTGGACAGGCTCCTACGAGCAGTACTTC
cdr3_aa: CASSFPWTGSYEQYF

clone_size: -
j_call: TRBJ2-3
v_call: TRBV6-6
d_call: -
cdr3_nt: TGTGCCAGCAGCCCCACACAGGATACGCAGTATTTT
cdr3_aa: CASSPTQDTQYF

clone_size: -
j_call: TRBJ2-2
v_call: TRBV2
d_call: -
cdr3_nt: TGTGCCAGCAGTCTCGAACACCACACCGGGGAGCTGTTTTTT
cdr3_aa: CASSLEHHTGELFF

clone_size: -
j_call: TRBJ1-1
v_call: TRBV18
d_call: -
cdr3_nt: TGTGCCAGCTCACCACCGGGCAGGGCGAACACTGAAGCTTTCTTT
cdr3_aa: CASSPPGRANTEAFF

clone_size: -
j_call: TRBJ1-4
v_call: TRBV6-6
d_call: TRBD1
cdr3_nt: TGTGCCAGCAGCCTACAGGGGGCGGGTGAAAAACTGTTTTTT
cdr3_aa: CASSLQGAGEKLFF

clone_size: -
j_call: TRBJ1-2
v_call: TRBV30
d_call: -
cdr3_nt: TGTGCCTGGACGCCCCACGCTATCAACTATGGCTACACCTTC
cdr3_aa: CAWTPHAINYGYTF

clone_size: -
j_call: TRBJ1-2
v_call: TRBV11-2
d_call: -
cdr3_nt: TGTGCCAGCAGCTTAGCACAGGGTGGAGAAGGCTACACCTTC
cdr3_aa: CASSLAQGGEGYTF

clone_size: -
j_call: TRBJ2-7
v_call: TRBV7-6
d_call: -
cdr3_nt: TGTGCCAGCAGCCCCTCGCCAGACCGCCCTAGGCAGTACTTC
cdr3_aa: CASSPSPDRPRQYF

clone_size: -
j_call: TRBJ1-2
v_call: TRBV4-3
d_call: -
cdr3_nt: TGCGCCAGCAGCCAAGGACGGATGAGCGGTGATGGCTACACCTTC
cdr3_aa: CASSQGRMSGDGYTF

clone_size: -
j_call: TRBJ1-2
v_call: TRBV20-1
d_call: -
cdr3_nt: TGCAGTGCTTCACAGGCGGCTGCCACCTTC
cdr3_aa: CSASQAAATF

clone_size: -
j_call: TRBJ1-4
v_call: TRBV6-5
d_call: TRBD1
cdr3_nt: TGTGCCAGCAGCCGAGGGACAGGTGGGGACAGGAAACTGTTTTTT
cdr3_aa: CASSRGTGGDRKLFF

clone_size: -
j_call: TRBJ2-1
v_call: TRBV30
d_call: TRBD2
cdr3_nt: TGTGCCTGGACAGGGGGTAGCGGGAGGCGCAATGAGCAGTTCTTC
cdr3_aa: CAWTGGSGRRNEQFF

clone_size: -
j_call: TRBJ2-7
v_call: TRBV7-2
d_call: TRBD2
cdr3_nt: TGTGCCAGCAGCTTAGTACACGGGGGGTACGAGCAGTACTTC
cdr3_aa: CASSLVHGGYEQYF

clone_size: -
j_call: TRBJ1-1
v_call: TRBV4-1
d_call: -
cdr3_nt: TGCGCCAGCAGCCAAGATATCGTCAGGGGGAACACTGAAGCTTTCTTT
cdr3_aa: CASSQDIVRGNTEAFF

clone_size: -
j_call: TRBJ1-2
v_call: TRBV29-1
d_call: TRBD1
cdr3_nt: TGCAGCGTGGCAGGGGGGAGTGGCTACACCTTC
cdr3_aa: CSVAGGSGYTF

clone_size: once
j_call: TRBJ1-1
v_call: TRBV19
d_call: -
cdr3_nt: TGTGCCACCCTAAGTGGGGGACTCAAGAACACTGAAGCTTTCTTT
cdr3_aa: CATLSGGLKNTEAFF

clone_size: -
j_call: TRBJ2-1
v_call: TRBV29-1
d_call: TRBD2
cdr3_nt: TGCAGCGTTGAGGAGGTTGGCGGGAGGGCCGGAGGCCTTATCTTC
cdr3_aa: CSVEEVGGRAGGLIF